This is a list of T cell receptor beta chains from one sample in a study of blood T cell repertoires in COVID-19. The protocol was immunoSEQ multiplex PCR, while the TCRdb copy is restricted to in-frame clones and leaves out a portion. This sample has 90,000 to 120,000 clones, with less than 75% found just once. Source material: peripheral blood. These receptors were obtained from a middle-aged woman with acute or convalescent COVID-19. Both conserved end residues are part of each CDR3. D genes are given only for firm matches. For some rows the clone size is stated as once, few or many, or as a class when expanded; others skip it.

abundance,v_gene,j_gene,len,d_gene,CDR3nt,CDR3aa
NA,TRBV6-4,TRBJ2-2,15,NA,TGTGCCAGCAGTCTAGAGGGGGGGGACACCGGGGAGCTGTTTTTT,CASSLEGGDTGELFF
NA,TRBV2,TRBJ2-7,15,TRBD2,TGTGCCAGCTCGTTCGGGGGGGGAGGAGACTACGAGCAGTACTTC,CASSFGGGGDYEQYF
NA,TRBV5-4,TRBJ2-6,15,TRBD1,TGTGCCAGCACCACAGGGGGCTTTGGGGCCAACGTCCTGACTTTC,CASTTGGFGANVLTF
NA,TRBV12-3/TRBV12-4,TRBJ1-5,12,NA,TGTGCCACCAGGACAGGCAATCAGCCCCAGCATTTT,CATRTGNQPQHF
NA,TRBV5-4,TRBJ2-3,14,NA,TGTGCCAGCAGCTTCGGGGGACGCACAGATACGCAGTATTTT,CASSFGGRTDTQYF
NA,TRBV28,TRBJ2-4,15,NA,TGTGCCAGCAGTTTGCTGGGGCTAGCCAAAAACATTCAGTACTTC,CASSLLGLAKNIQYF
NA,TRBV3-1/TRBV3-2,TRBJ1-5,15,NA,TGTGCCAGCAGCCAAAGAGTAGGCGGGAATGAGCCCCAGCATTTT,CASSQRVGGNEPQHF
NA,TRBV21-1,TRBJ2-5,14,NA,TGTGCCAGCAGCTACAGAGGCCCTGGAGGGACCCAGTACTTC,CASSYRGPGGTQYF
NA,TRBV5-6,TRBJ1-2,17,TRBD1,TGTGCCAGCAGTCATGACAGGGGGCGATACGATTCCTATGGCTACACCTTC,CASSHDRGRYDSYGYTF
few,TRBV29-1,TRBJ1-4,13,NA,TGCAGCGTTGGTAGGAACCGGGATGAAAAACTGTTTTTT,CSVGRNRDEKLFF
once,TRBV7-2,TRBJ2-3,14,NA,TGTGCCAGCAGCTTAGTAGTCGGCGGGGATACGCAGTATTTT,CASSLVVGGDTQYF
NA,TRBV25-1,TRBJ2-5,13,NA,TGTGCCAGCAGTGCCCCCGGTCAAGAGACCCAGTACTTC,CASSAPGQETQYF
NA,TRBV7-9,TRBJ2-2,17,TRBD2,TGTGCCAGCAGCTTACTAGCGGGGCCCATTAACACCGGGGAGCTGTTTTTT,CASSLLAGPINTGELFF
NA,TRBV6-1,TRBJ1-4,16,NA,TGTGCCAGCAGTGGGTGGGGGCAAGGTACTAATGAAAAACTGTTTTTT,CASSGWGQGTNEKLFF
NA,TRBV27,TRBJ1-1,17,TRBD1,TGTGCCAGCAGGCTCGAAGGGACAGGGCCCGTCATGCCTGAAGCTTTCTTT,CASRLEGTGPVMPEAFF
NA,TRBV28,TRBJ2-7,13,NA,TGTGCCAGCATATCCGCCGGGAGCTACGAGCAGTACTTC,CASISAGSYEQYF
NA,TRBV7-2,TRBJ2-2,16,TRBD2,TGTGCCAGCAGCAGAAATAGCGGGGGGGCTTCCGGGGAGCTGTTTTTT,CASSRNSGGASGELFF
NA,TRBV18,TRBJ2-2,18,TRBD1,TGTGCCAGCTCACGCACACAATTGACAGGGGCGAGCACCGGGGAGCTGTTTTTT,CASSRTQLTGASTGELFF